The rows below give T cell receptor beta chains drawn from one sample of a study of blood T cell repertoires in COVID-19. Sequencing used immunoSEQ multiplex PCR; TCRdb keeps in-frame clones, though not all of them. The repertoire has 200,000 to 300,000 clones, about 88% of them found once; the top ten carry roughly 5%. Sequencing used peripheral blood. The receptors shown here come from an older woman with COVID-19, enrolled during active disease. CDR3s include the opening cysteine and the closing phenylalanine or tryptophan. The D gene is left open where the match is weak. A clone size is listed for some rows: how often the clone was seen (once, few, many), or a class if it is expanded.

D gene: TRBD2; V gene: TRBV5-1; J gene: TRBJ2-7; clone size: .; CDR3 protein: CASSLGGSSYEQYF; CDR3 DNA: TGCGCCAGCAGCTTGGGCGGGAGCTCCTACGAGCAGTACTTC
D gene: TRBD2; V gene: TRBV5-1; J gene: TRBJ2-2; clone size: .; CDR3 protein: CASRLAGMNTGELFF; CDR3 DNA: TGCGCCAGCAGACTAGCGGGAATGAACACCGGGGAGCTGTTTTTT
D gene: .; V gene: TRBV19; J gene: TRBJ1-5; clone size: .; CDR3 protein: CASSIGQRNQPQHF; CDR3 DNA: TGTGCCAGTAGTATAGGACAGCGCAATCAGCCCCAGCATTTT
D gene: .; V gene: TRBV14; J gene: TRBJ2-7; clone size: .; CDR3 protein: CASSQDWGAGTYEQYF; CDR3 DNA: TGTGCCAGCAGCCAAGATTGGGGAGCTGGGACCTACGAGCAGTACTTC
D gene: .; V gene: TRBV5-6; J gene: TRBJ2-1; clone size: .; CDR3 protein: CASSLVGGNEQFF; CDR3 DNA: TGTGCCAGCAGCTTGGTCGGCGGGAATGAGCAGTTCTTC
D gene: TRBD1; V gene: TRBV13; J gene: TRBJ1-2; clone size: few; CDR3 protein: CASSLIGTGGDGYTF; CDR3 DNA: TGTGCCAGCAGCTTAATAGGGACAGGGGGCGATGGCTACACCTTC
D gene: TRBD2; V gene: TRBV19; J gene: TRBJ2-7; clone size: .; CDR3 protein: CASSIGSRDQREGRTLRYF; CDR3 DNA: TGTGCCAGTAGTATCGGGTCGCGTGACCAGCGGGAGGGCCGGACCCTGCGGTACTTC
D gene: TRBD1; V gene: TRBV5-1; J gene: TRBJ1-1; clone size: once; CDR3 protein: CASSSQGQVNTEAFF; CDR3 DNA: TGCGCCAGCAGCTCCCAGGGACAGGTGAACACTGAAGCTTTCTTT
D gene: .; V gene: TRBV11-2; J gene: TRBJ1-1; clone size: .; CDR3 protein: CASSLEEGRIDTEAFF; CDR3 DNA: TGTGCCAGCAGCTTAGAGGAGGGTAGGATAGACACTGAAGCTTTCTTT
D gene: TRBD2; V gene: TRBV15; J gene: TRBJ2-7; clone size: .; CDR3 protein: CATSRVPPTSGKYEQYF; CDR3 DNA: TGTGCCACCAGCAGAGTCCCCCCGACTAGCGGGAAATACGAGCAGTACTTC
D gene: TRBD2; V gene: TRBV3-1/TRBV3-2; J gene: TRBJ2-5; clone size: .; CDR3 protein: CASSQVLAKETQYF; CDR3 DNA: TGTGCCAGCAGCCAAGTACTAGCGAAAGAGACCCAGTACTTC
D gene: .; V gene: TRBV2; J gene: TRBJ2-1; clone size: .; CDR3 protein: CASRDSSYNEQFF; CDR3 DNA: TGTGCCAGCCGTGACAGCTCCTACAATGAGCAGTTCTTC
D gene: .; V gene: TRBV3-1/TRBV3-2; J gene: TRBJ1-1; clone size: .; CDR3 protein: CASRSPGAGGYAFF; CDR3 DNA: TGTGCCAGCAGATCCCCAGGGGCGGGCGGATATGCTTTCTTT
D gene: .; V gene: TRBV6-2/TRBV6-3; J gene: TRBJ1-2; clone size: few; CDR3 protein: CASSNGPRGYGYTF; CDR3 DNA: TGTGCCAGCAGTAACGGACCCCGGGGCTATGGCTACACCTTC
D gene: TRBD1; V gene: TRBV19; J gene: TRBJ2-7; clone size: .; CDR3 protein: CASSSPRQGRVSYEQYF; CDR3 DNA: TGTGCCAGTAGTAGCCCTAGACAGGGGAGAGTCTCCTACGAGCAGTACTTC
D gene: .; V gene: TRBV24-1; J gene: TRBJ1-5; clone size: .; CDR3 protein: CATSDSQGGNQPQHF; CDR3 DNA: TGTGCCACCAGTGATTCCCAGGGTGGAAATCAGCCCCAGCATTTT
D gene: TRBD1; V gene: TRBV6-5; J gene: TRBJ1-6; clone size: .; CDR3 protein: CASIMRGQGDSPLHF; CDR3 DNA: TGTGCCAGCATCATGAGGGGGCAGGGTGACTCACCCCTCCACTTT
D gene: TRBD1; V gene: TRBV5-1; J gene: TRBJ2-6; clone size: .; CDR3 protein: CASSLPTGSGANVLTF; CDR3 DNA: TGCGCCAGCAGCTTACCGACAGGGTCTGGGGCCAACGTCCTGACTTTC
D gene: TRBD2; V gene: TRBV7-9; J gene: TRBJ2-3; clone size: .; CDR3 protein: CASSSGTSGRRDTQYF; CDR3 DNA: TGTGCCAGCAGCTCTGGGACTAGCGGGAGGAGGGATACGCAGTATTTT
D gene: .; V gene: TRBV29-1; J gene: TRBJ1-3; clone size: .; CDR3 protein: CSVEQGTGNTIYF; CDR3 DNA: TGCAGCGTTGAGCAGGGGACTGGAAACACCATATATTTT
D gene: TRBD1; V gene: TRBV6-5; J gene: TRBJ1-1; clone size: .; CDR3 protein: CASKKGQGRTEAFF; CDR3 DNA: TGTGCCAGCAAAAAGGGACAGGGGCGAACTGAAGCTTTCTTT
D gene: .; V gene: TRBV7-9; J gene: TRBJ2-1; clone size: .; CDR3 protein: CASTRRTENLYNEQFF; CDR3 DNA: TGTGCCAGCACCAGAAGGACAGAAAACTTGTACAATGAGCAGTTCTTC
D gene: TRBD1; V gene: TRBV9; J gene: TRBJ2-2; clone size: .; CDR3 protein: CASSVGTGANTGELFF; CDR3 DNA: TGTGCCAGCAGCGTTGGGACAGGGGCGAACACCGGGGAGCTGTTTTTT
D gene: .; V gene: TRBV18; J gene: TRBJ1-1; clone size: once; CDR3 protein: CASSPEVGGWVAFF; CDR3 DNA: TGTGCCAGCTCACCAGAAGTCGGGGGTTGGGTAGCTTTCTTT
D gene: .; V gene: TRBV25-1; J gene: TRBJ2-7; clone size: .; CDR3 protein: CASSRESYEQYF; CDR3 DNA: TGTGCCAGCAGTAGAGAATCATACGAGCAGTACTTC
D gene: TRBD1; V gene: TRBV11-1; J gene: TRBJ1-3; clone size: once; CDR3 protein: CASSVTGGERNTIYF; CDR3 DNA: TGTGCCAGCAGCGTAACAGGGGGCGAACGAAACACCATATATTTT
D gene: .; V gene: TRBV6-5; J gene: TRBJ1-1; clone size: .; CDR3 protein: CASRPIDRIFEAFF; CDR3 DNA: TGTGCCAGCAGACCGATTGACAGGATATTTGAAGCTTTCTTT
D gene: TRBD1; V gene: TRBV30; J gene: TRBJ2-3; clone size: .; CDR3 protein: CARASGQGLGQYF; CDR3 DNA: TGTGCCAGAGCGTCCGGACAGGGGTTGGGGCAGTATTTT
D gene: TRBD2; V gene: TRBV15; J gene: TRBJ2-2; clone size: once; CDR3 protein: CATSRDLAGVVNTGELFF; CDR3 DNA: TGTGCCACCAGCAGAGATCTAGCGGGAGTAGTAAACACCGGGGAGCTGTTTTTT
D gene: TRBD2; V gene: TRBV24-1; J gene: TRBJ2-1; clone size: .; CDR3 protein: CATSDPKTSATYNEQFF; CDR3 DNA: TGTGCCACCAGTGATCCAAAGACTAGCGCGACCTACAATGAGCAGTTCTTC
D gene: TRBD1; V gene: TRBV9; J gene: TRBJ1-2; clone size: .; CDR3 protein: CASTKGTAGDYGYTF; CDR3 DNA: TGTGCCAGCACTAAGGGGACAGCGGGGGACTATGGCTACACCTTC
D gene: .; V gene: TRBV12-1; J gene: TRBJ2-5; clone size: .; CDR3 protein: CASSFESSGRRETQYF; CDR3 DNA: TGTGCCAGCAGCTTTGAATCGAGCGGGAGACGGGAGACCCAGTACTTC
D gene: .; V gene: TRBV5-4; J gene: TRBJ1-1; clone size: .; CDR3 protein: CASSTEQGMNTEAFF; CDR3 DNA: TGTGCCAGCAGCACGGAACAGGGAATGAACACTGAAGCTTTCTTT
D gene: .; V gene: TRBV28; J gene: TRBJ2-7; clone size: .; CDR3 protein: CASGRVYEQYF; CDR3 DNA: TGTGCCAGCGGGCGCGTCTACGAGCAGTACTTC
D gene: TRBD1; V gene: TRBV7-2; J gene: TRBJ2-7; clone size: .; CDR3 protein: CASGTGTGGNEQYF; CDR3 DNA: TGTGCCAGCGGAACCGGGACAGGGGGCAACGAGCAGTACTTC
D gene: .; V gene: TRBV2; J gene: TRBJ2-1; clone size: .; CDR3 protein: CASSETSQRYEQFF; CDR3 DNA: TGTGCCAGCAGTGAAACTTCCCAGAGGTATGAGCAGTTCTTC
D gene: .; V gene: TRBV12-3/TRBV12-4; J gene: TRBJ1-2; clone size: .; CDR3 protein: CASSSGRGYGYTF; CDR3 DNA: TGTGCCAGCAGTTCCGGGCGGGGCTATGGCTACACCTTC
D gene: .; V gene: TRBV19; J gene: TRBJ2-7; clone size: .; CDR3 protein: CASSPQEPYEQYF; CDR3 DNA: TGTGCCAGTAGTCCACAGGAGCCCTACGAGCAGTACTTC
D gene: .; V gene: TRBV13; J gene: TRBJ2-7; clone size: few; CDR3 protein: CASSSHSSPREQYF; CDR3 DNA: TGTGCCAGCAGCTCTCATAGCTCCCCTAGGGAGCAGTACTTC
D gene: .; V gene: TRBV24-1; J gene: TRBJ2-7; clone size: .; CDR3 protein: CATSDTGIHEQYF; CDR3 DNA: TGTGCCACCAGTGACACGGGGATCCACGAGCAGTACTTC
D gene: .; V gene: TRBV7-8; J gene: TRBJ2-5; clone size: .; CDR3 protein: CASSSTWVEETQYF; CDR3 DNA: TGTGCCAGCAGCTCTACTTGGGTGGAGGAGACCCAGTACTTC
D gene: .; V gene: TRBV28; J gene: TRBJ2-1; clone size: once; CDR3 protein: CASSPAPRSYNEQFF; CDR3 DNA: TGTGCCAGCAGCCCGGCCCCGAGGTCCTACAATGAGCAGTTCTTC
D gene: .; V gene: TRBV6-1; J gene: TRBJ1-6; clone size: .; CDR3 protein: CASSDRRSPLHF; CDR3 DNA: TGTGCCAGCAGTGACAGGCGTTCACCCCTCCACTTT
D gene: .; V gene: TRBV7-3; J gene: TRBJ2-5; clone size: .; CDR3 protein: CASSLGSAETQYF; CDR3 DNA: TGTGCCAGCAGCTTAGGTAGCGCCGAGACCCAGTACTTC